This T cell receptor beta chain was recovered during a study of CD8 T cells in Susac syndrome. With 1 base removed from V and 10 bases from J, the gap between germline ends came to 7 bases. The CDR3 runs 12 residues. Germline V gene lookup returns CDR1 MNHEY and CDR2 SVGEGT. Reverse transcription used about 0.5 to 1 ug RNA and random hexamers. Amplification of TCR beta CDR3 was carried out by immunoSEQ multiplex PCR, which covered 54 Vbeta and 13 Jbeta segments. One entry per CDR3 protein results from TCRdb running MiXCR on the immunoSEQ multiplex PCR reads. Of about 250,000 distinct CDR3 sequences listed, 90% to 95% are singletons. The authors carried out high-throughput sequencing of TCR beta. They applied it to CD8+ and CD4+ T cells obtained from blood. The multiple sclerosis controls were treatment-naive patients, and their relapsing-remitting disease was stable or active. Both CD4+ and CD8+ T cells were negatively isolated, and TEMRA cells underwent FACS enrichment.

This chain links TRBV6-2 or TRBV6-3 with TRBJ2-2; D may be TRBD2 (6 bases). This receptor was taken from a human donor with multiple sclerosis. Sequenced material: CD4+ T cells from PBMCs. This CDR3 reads CASSYWGEELFF. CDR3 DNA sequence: TGTGCCAGCAGTTACTGGGGGGAGGAGCTGTTTTTT.